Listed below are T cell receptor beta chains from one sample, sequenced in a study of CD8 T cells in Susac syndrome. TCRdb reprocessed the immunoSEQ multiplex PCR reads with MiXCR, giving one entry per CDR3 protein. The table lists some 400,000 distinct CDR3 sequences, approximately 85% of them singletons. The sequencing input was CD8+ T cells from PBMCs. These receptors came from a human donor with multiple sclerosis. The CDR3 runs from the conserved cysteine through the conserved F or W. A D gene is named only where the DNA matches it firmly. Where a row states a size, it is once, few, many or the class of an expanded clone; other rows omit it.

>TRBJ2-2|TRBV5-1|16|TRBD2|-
TGCGCCAGCAGCTTCATGCCGGGACTAGGCACCGGGGAGCTGTTTTTT
CASSFMPGLGTGELFF
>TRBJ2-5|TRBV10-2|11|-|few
TGCGCCAGCGTGTGGGGCGAGACCCAGTACTTC
CASVWGETQYF
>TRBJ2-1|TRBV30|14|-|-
TGTGCCTGGAGCGCAGGAGTCGGTGGCAATGAGCAGTTCTTC
CAWSAGVGGNEQFF
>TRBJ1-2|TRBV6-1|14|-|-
TGTGCCAGCAGTGAATTGGGTACATTAGATGGCTACACCTTC
CASSELGTLDGYTF
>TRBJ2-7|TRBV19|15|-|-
TGTGCCAGTAGTATAGAGGGGACGTACTCCTACGAGCAGTACTTC
CASSIEGTYSYEQYF
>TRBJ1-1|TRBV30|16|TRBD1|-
TGTGCCTGGACTCCCGCCCCTACAGGGGGCTTCACTGAAGCTTTCTTT
CAWTPAPTGGFTEAFF
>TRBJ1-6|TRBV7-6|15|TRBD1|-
TGTGCCAGCAGCTTTGCGGGACAGGGCAATTCACCCCTCCACTTT
CASSFAGQGNSPLHF
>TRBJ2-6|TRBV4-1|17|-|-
TGCGCCAGCAGCCAAGATTGGGACATCTCTGGGGCCAACGTCCTGACTTTC
CASSQDWDISGANVLTF
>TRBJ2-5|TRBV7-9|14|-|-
TGTGCCAGCAGCCCGGCTGGGGGATCAGAGACCCAGTACTTC
CASSPAGGSETQYF
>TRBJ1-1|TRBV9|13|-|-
TGTGCCAGCAGCGTAGAGGTGTACACTGAAGCTTTCTTT
CASSVEVYTEAFF
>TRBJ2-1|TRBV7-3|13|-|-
TGTGCCAGCAGCTTAGGTGAGGGCCATGAGCAGTTCTTC
CASSLGEGHEQFF
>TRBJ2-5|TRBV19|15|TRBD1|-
TGTGCCAGTAGTATCCCGGGGACAGTTCAAGAGACCCAGTACTTC
CASSIPGTVQETQYF
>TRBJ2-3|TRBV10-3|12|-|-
TGTGCCATCAGTGAGTCCACCTCCACGCAGTATTTT
CAISESTSTQYF
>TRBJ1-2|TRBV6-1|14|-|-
TGTGCCAGCAGTGAAGTTGATATCTTCTATGGCTACACCTTC
CASSEVDIFYGYTF
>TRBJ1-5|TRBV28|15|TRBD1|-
TGTGCCAGCAGGGAGACAGGGGGAAACAATCAGCCCCAGCATTTT
CASRETGGNNQPQHF
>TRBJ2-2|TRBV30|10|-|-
TGTGCCTGGAGGGCCGGGGAGCTGTTTTTT
CAWRAGELFF
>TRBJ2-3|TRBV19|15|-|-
TGTGCCAGTAGTAAGCCCCAGGGTGGCACAGATACGCAGTATTTT
CASSKPQGGTDTQYF
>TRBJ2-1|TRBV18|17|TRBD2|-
TGTGCCAGCTCACCCCTGGGACTAGCGGGGCGTTACAATGAGCAGTTCTTC
CASSPLGLAGRYNEQFF
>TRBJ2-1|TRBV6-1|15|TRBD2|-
TGTGCCAGCAGTGCCGGGACTAGCGGTTACAATGAGCAGTTCTTC
CASSAGTSGYNEQFF
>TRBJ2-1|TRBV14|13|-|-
TGTGCCAGCAGCCCGAGCATACTCCGAGAGCAGTTCTTC
CASSPSILREQFF
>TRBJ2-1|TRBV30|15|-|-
TGTGCCTGGTCAAAGCCGACATCCTCCTACAATGAGCAGTTCTTC
CAWSKPTSSYNEQFF
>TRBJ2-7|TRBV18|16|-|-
TGTGCCAGCTCACCAAGCGAAGGGGTCCCCTCCTACGAGCAGTACTTC
CASSPSEGVPSYEQYF
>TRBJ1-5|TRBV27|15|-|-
TGTGCCAGCAGTTTTGGGCAGGATAGCAATCAGCCCCAGCATTTT
CASSFGQDSNQPQHF
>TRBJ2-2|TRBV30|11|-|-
TGTGCCTGGAGTGTAGGCGGGGAGCTGTTTTTT
CAWSVGGELFF
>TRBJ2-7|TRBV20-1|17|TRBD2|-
TGCAGTGCTAGAGTAAAGGGGTTAGCGGGGGGGCTCCACGAGCAGTACTTC
CSARVKGLAGGLHEQYF
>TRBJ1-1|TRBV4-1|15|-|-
TGCGCCAGCAGCCAAGAAACAGGATGGAACACTGAAGCTTTCTTT
CASSQETGWNTEAFF
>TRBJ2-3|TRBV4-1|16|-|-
TGCGCCAGCAGCCAAGACGGGAAACCGAGCACAGATACGCAGTATTTT
CASSQDGKPSTDTQYF
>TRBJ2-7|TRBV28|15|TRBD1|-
TGTGCCAGCGGTCCGACAGGGCGTAGAGGGTACGAGCAGTACTTC
CASGPTGRRGYEQYF
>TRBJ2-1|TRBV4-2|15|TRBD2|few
TGTGCCAGCAGCCAAGAACCGGGAGGGCCGGGTGAGCAGTTCTTC
CASSQEPGGPGEQFF
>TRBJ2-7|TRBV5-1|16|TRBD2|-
TGCGCCAGCAGCCACGGACTAGCGGGAGGGGCCGTCGAGCAGTACTTC
CASSHGLAGGAVEQYF
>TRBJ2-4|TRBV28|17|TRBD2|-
TGTGCCAGCAGTCAGATCTCTCGGGAGGGGGCCAAAAACATTCAGTACTTC
CASSQISREGAKNIQYF
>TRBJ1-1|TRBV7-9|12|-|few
TGTGCCAGCAGCCTAGACGGACTTGAAGCTTTCTTT
CASSLDGLEAFF
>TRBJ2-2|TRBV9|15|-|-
TGTGCCAGCAGCGCCGGGACGGAAGGCACCGGGGAGCTGTTTTTT
CASSAGTEGTGELFF
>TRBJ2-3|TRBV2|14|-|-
TGTGCCAGATCTAAACTCCTTCGCACAGATACGCAGTATTTT
CARSKLLRTDTQYF
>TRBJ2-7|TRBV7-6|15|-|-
TGTGCCAGCAGCTTAGCGAGCCGTCGGGGTCGCGAGCAGTACTTC
CASSLASRRGREQYF
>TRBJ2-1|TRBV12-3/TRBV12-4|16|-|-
TGTGCCAGCAGTTTGGGACAGATCGAGGGGGGGTATGAGCAGTTCTTC
CASSLGQIEGGYEQFF
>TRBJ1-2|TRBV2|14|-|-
TGTGCCAGCAGTGACGTAGACAGCTACTATGGCTACACCTTC
CASSDVDSYYGYTF
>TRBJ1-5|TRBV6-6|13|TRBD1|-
TGTGCCAGCAGTTACGGGGACAGGCTCGCCCAGCATTTT
CASSYGDRLAQHF